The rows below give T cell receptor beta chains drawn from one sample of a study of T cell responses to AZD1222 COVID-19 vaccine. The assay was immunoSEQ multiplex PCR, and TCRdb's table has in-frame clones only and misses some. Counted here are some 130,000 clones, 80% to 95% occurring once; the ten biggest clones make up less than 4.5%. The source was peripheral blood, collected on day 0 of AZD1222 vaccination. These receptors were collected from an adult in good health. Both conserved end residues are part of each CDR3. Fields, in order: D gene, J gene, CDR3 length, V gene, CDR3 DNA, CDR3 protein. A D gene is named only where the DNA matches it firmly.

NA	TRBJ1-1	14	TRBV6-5	TGTGCCAGCAGCTGGCATGAGGGGAGAGTTGAAGCTTTCTTT	CASSWHEGRVEAFF
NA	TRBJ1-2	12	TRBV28	TGTGCCAGCAGTTCCCAGGCGCTTGGGTACACCTTC	CASSSQALGYTF
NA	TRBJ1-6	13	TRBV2	TGTGCCAGCATTGGGGGGAGGAATTCACCCCTCCACTTT	CASIGGRNSPLHF
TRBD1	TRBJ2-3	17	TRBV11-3	TGTGCCAGCAGCTTAGTTGAGACAGGGATAGGCGCAGATACGCAGTATTTT	CASSLVETGIGADTQYF
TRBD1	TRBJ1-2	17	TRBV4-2	TGTGCCAGCAGCCAACAAGAACAGGCAGGGGGAATAAGGGGCTACACCTTC	CASSQQEQAGGIRGYTF
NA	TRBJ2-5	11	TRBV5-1	TGCGCCAGCGGGGTCGGGGAGACCCAGTACTTC	CASGVGETQYF
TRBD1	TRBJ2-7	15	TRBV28	TGTGCCAGCAGAGGCTCCGGGACAGGGGCCTACGAGCAGTACTTC	CASRGSGTGAYEQYF
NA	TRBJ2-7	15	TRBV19	TGTGCCAGTAGTAAGGACAGTGCGAAACGCTACGAGCAGTACTTC	CASSKDSAKRYEQYF
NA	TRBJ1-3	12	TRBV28	TGTGCCAGCAGTTTATCTAGAAACACCATATATTTT	CASSLSRNTIYF
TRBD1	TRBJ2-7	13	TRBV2	TGTGCCAGCAGGCCGGGACAGGGTTACGAGCAGTACTTC	CASRPGQGYEQYF
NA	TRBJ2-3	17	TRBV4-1	TGCGCCAGCAGCCAAGAGGCAGGGGATTACCGCACAGATACGCAGTATTTT	CASSQEAGDYRTDTQYF
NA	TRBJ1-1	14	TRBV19	TGTGCCAGTAGCCGGATGACACTTAACACTGAAGCTTTCTTT	CASSRMTLNTEAFF
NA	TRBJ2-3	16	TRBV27	TGTGCCAGCAGCAGGCCAAAAGTACTCAACACAGATACGCAGTATTTT	CASSRPKVLNTDTQYF
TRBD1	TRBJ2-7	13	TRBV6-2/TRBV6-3	TGTGCCAGCAGTAGGGACAGGATAAACGAGCAGTACTTC	CASSRDRINEQYF
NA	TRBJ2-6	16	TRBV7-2	TGTGCCAGCAGCTTAGCGTCGGCGTCTGGGGCCAACGTCCTGACTTTC	CASSLASASGANVLTF
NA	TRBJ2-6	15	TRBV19	TGTGCCAGTAGTCTAGGGGACTCTGGGGCCAACGTCCTGACTTTC	CASSLGDSGANVLTF